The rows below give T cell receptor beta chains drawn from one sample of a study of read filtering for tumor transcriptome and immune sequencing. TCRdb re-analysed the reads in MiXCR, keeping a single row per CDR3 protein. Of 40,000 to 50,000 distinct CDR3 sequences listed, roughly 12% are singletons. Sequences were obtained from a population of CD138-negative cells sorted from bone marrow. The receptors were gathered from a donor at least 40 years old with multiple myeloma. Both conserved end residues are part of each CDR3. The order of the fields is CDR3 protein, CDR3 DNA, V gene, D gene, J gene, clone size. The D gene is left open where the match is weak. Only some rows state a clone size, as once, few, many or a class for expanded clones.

CDR3aa: CSARDPFAGSTDTQYF
CDR3nt: TGCAGTGCTAGAGATCCTTTCGCGGGGAGCACAGATACGCAGTATTTT
v_gene: TRBV20-1
d_gene: NA
j_gene: TRBJ2-3
abundance: once

CDR3aa: CSALGQGSYEQYF
CDR3nt: TGCAGCGCCCTCGGACAGGGTTCCTACGAGCAGTACTTC
v_gene: TRBV29-1
d_gene: TRBD1
j_gene: TRBJ2-7
abundance: many

CDR3aa: CASRALNSGANVLTF
CDR3nt: TGTGCCAGCAGGGCCCTGAACTCTGGGGCCAACGTCCTGACTTTC
v_gene: TRBV27
d_gene: NA
j_gene: TRBJ2-6
abundance: many

CDR3aa: CASSLVRGRLAGDYEQYF
CDR3nt: TGCGCCAGCAGCTTGGTCAGGGGGCGACTAGCGGGGGACTACGAGCAGTACTTC
v_gene: TRBV5-1
d_gene: TRBD2
j_gene: TRBJ2-7
abundance: NA

CDR3aa: CASSRDSNQPQHF
CDR3nt: TGTGCCAGCAGCCGGGACAGCAATCAGCCCCAGCATTTT
v_gene: TRBV12-3/TRBV12-4
d_gene: NA
j_gene: TRBJ1-5
abundance: many

CDR3aa: CASSSPRDPTQYF
CDR3nt: TGTGCCAGCAGCTCCCCTCGGGACCCTACGCAGTATTTT
v_gene: TRBV7-2
d_gene: NA
j_gene: TRBJ2-3
abundance: NA

CDR3aa: CASRIPGGENTEAFF
CDR3nt: TGTGCCAGCAGGATACCAGGGGGGGAGAACACTGAAGCTTTCTTT
v_gene: TRBV11-2
d_gene: TRBD1
j_gene: TRBJ1-1
abundance: many

CDR3aa: CASSRNGAPRSNQPQHF
CDR3nt: TGTGCCAGCAGTCGAAACGGGGCACCTAGGAGCAATCAGCCCCAGCATTTT
v_gene: TRBV28
d_gene: NA
j_gene: TRBJ1-5
abundance: many

CDR3aa: CASSMLGGYKGEQFF
CDR3nt: TGTGCCAGTAGTATGTTAGGGGGCTACAAGGGTGAGCAGTTCTTC
v_gene: TRBV19
d_gene: TRBD1
j_gene: TRBJ2-1
abundance: many

CDR3aa: CASSPRVGVSTDTQYF
CDR3nt: TGTGCCAGCAGCCCCCGGGTGGGAGTTAGCACAGATACGCAGTATTTT
v_gene: TRBV7-2
d_gene: NA
j_gene: TRBJ2-3
abundance: many

CDR3aa: CASSLGSGRADEQFF
CDR3nt: TGCGCCAGCAGCTTGGGTAGCGGGAGGGCAGATGAGCAGTTCTTC
v_gene: TRBV5-1
d_gene: TRBD2
j_gene: TRBJ2-1
abundance: many

CDR3aa: CASSGIGIDTQYF
CDR3nt: TGTGCCAGCAGTGGTATCGGAATAGATACGCAGTATTTT
v_gene: TRBV2
d_gene: NA
j_gene: TRBJ2-3
abundance: NA

CDR3aa: CASSLALDTQYF
CDR3nt: TGTGCCAGCAGCTTAGCGCTTGATACGCAGTATTTT
v_gene: TRBV7-6
d_gene: NA
j_gene: TRBJ2-3
abundance: many

CDR3aa: CASSLNEKQETQYF
CDR3nt: TGTGCCAGCAGCTTAAACGAGAAGCAAGAGACCCAGTACTTC
v_gene: TRBV11-1
d_gene: NA
j_gene: TRBJ2-5
abundance: many

CDR3aa: CASRRSPDDTYNEQFF
CDR3nt: TGTGCCAGTAGAAGGTCCCCTGACGATACCTACAATGAGCAGTTCTTC
v_gene: TRBV19
d_gene: NA
j_gene: TRBJ2-1
abundance: many

CDR3aa: CASSFSPPELPLHF
CDR3nt: TGTGCCAGCAGTTTTTCCCCCCCTGAGCTGCCCCTCCACTTT
v_gene: TRBV27
d_gene: NA
j_gene: TRBJ1-6
abundance: many

CDR3aa: CSVGEFSGANVLTF
CDR3nt: TGCAGCGTTGGGGAATTCTCTGGGGCCAACGTCCTGACTTTC
v_gene: TRBV29-1
d_gene: NA
j_gene: TRBJ2-6
abundance: many

CDR3aa: CASSLGAQGNEQFF
CDR3nt: TGTGCCAGCAGCCTAGGCGCCCAGGGGAATGAGCAGTTCTTC
v_gene: TRBV6-6
d_gene: NA
j_gene: TRBJ2-1
abundance: many

CDR3aa: CASSPGLAKDTDTQYF
CDR3nt: TGTGCCAGCAGCCCCGGACTAGCAAAAGACACAGATACGCAGTATTTT
v_gene: TRBV7-9
d_gene: TRBD2
j_gene: TRBJ2-3
abundance: few

CDR3aa: CASRLGAAYNEQFF
CDR3nt: TGTGCCAGCAGACTGGGGGCAGCCTACAATGAGCAGTTCTTC
v_gene: TRBV6-6
d_gene: NA
j_gene: TRBJ2-1
abundance: many

CDR3aa: CASSPRLKLFF
CDR3nt: TGTGCCAGCAGTCCTAGACTGAAACTGTTTTTT
v_gene: TRBV28
d_gene: NA
j_gene: TRBJ1-4
abundance: many

CDR3aa: CASSLSTASGSRAYEQYF
CDR3nt: TGTGCCAGCAGCTTAAGTACGGCTAGCGGGAGTAGGGCCTACGAGCAGTACTTC
v_gene: TRBV13
d_gene: TRBD2
j_gene: TRBJ2-7
abundance: many

CDR3aa: CASCSAMAPANEKLFF
CDR3nt: TGTGCCAGCTGTTCAGCAATGGCGCCGGCTAATGAAAAACTGTTTTTT
v_gene: TRBV6-5
d_gene: NA
j_gene: TRBJ1-4
abundance: NA

CDR3aa: CSAEGGRDDNEQFF
CDR3nt: TGCAGCGCCGAGGGCGGCAGGGACGACAATGAGCAGTTCTTC
v_gene: TRBV29-1
d_gene: NA
j_gene: TRBJ2-1
abundance: many

CDR3aa: CASSLGQTRDSPLHF
CDR3nt: TGTGCCAGCAGCCTCGGACAGACAAGGGATTCACCCCTCCACTTT
v_gene: TRBV5-5
d_gene: NA
j_gene: TRBJ1-6
abundance: many

CDR3aa: CASSTWTGGIETQYF
CDR3nt: TGTGCCAGCAGCACCTGGACAGGGGGAATTGAGACCCAGTACTTC
v_gene: TRBV5-5
d_gene: TRBD1
j_gene: TRBJ2-5
abundance: many

CDR3aa: CASSPLAGGHYEQYF
CDR3nt: TGTGCCAGCAGCCCTCTAGCGGGAGGCCACTACGAGCAGTACTTC
v_gene: TRBV28
d_gene: TRBD2
j_gene: TRBJ2-7
abundance: NA

CDR3aa: CASSPSRDRAEQFF
CDR3nt: TGTGCCAGCAGCCCGTCCCGGGACAGGGCCGAGCAGTTCTTC
v_gene: TRBV11-2
d_gene: TRBD1
j_gene: TRBJ2-1
abundance: many

CDR3aa: CASSEYGYQPQHF
CDR3nt: TGTGCCAGCAGTGAATATGGATATCAGCCCCAGCATTTT
v_gene: TRBV6-1
d_gene: NA
j_gene: TRBJ1-5
abundance: many

CDR3aa: CSARGGGPYEQYF
CDR3nt: TGCAGTGCCAGGGGTGGGGGCCCCTACGAGCAGTACTTC
v_gene: TRBV20-1
d_gene: NA
j_gene: TRBJ2-7
abundance: many

CDR3aa: CSVGRDSADTQYF
CDR3nt: TGCAGCGTTGGGAGGGACTCGGCAGATACGCAGTATTTT
v_gene: TRBV29-1
d_gene: NA
j_gene: TRBJ2-3
abundance: many

CDR3aa: CATSDFEGASTDTLYF
CDR3nt: TGTGCCACCAGTGACTTCGAGGGCGCGAGCACAGATACGCTGTATTTT
v_gene: TRBV24-1
d_gene: NA
j_gene: TRBJ2-3
abundance: few

CDR3aa: CASSSPASGNTIYF
CDR3nt: TGTGCCAGCAGCTCTCCGGCCTCTGGAAACACCATATATTTT
v_gene: TRBV7-2
d_gene: NA
j_gene: TRBJ1-3
abundance: many

CDR3aa: CSVLSGSRRNEQFF
CDR3nt: TGCAGCGTTCTAAGCGGGAGTCGGCGCAATGAGCAGTTCTTC
v_gene: TRBV29-1
d_gene: TRBD2
j_gene: TRBJ2-1
abundance: medium-sized

CDR3aa: CASSLSGTGIYEQYF
CDR3nt: TGTGCCAGCAGTTTATCTGGGACAGGGATTTACGAGCAGTACTTC
v_gene: TRBV28
d_gene: TRBD1
j_gene: TRBJ2-7
abundance: many

CDR3aa: CASINRNTEAFF
CDR3nt: TGTGCCAGCATAAACAGGAACACTGAAGCTTTCTTT
v_gene: TRBV25-1
d_gene: NA
j_gene: TRBJ1-1
abundance: many

CDR3aa: CASGWTGDNEQYF
CDR3nt: TGTGCCAGCGGATGGACAGGGGACAACGAGCAGTACTTC
v_gene: TRBV27
d_gene: TRBD1
j_gene: TRBJ2-7
abundance: many

CDR3aa: CASSLQSGKETQYF
CDR3nt: TGCGCCAGCAGCTTGCAATCAGGGAAGGAGACCCAGTACTTC
v_gene: TRBV5-1
d_gene: NA
j_gene: TRBJ2-5
abundance: many

CDR3aa: CASSLRGEETQYF
CDR3nt: TGCGCCAGCAGCTTAAGGGGGGAAGAGACCCAGTACTTC
v_gene: TRBV5-1
d_gene: NA
j_gene: TRBJ2-5
abundance: few

CDR3aa: CSARESGVYNEQFF
CDR3nt: TGCAGTGCTAGAGAAAGCGGAGTATACAATGAGCAGTTCTTC
v_gene: TRBV20-1
d_gene: NA
j_gene: TRBJ2-1
abundance: many

CDR3aa: CIARDERLPFF
CDR3nt: TGCATTGCTAGAGATGAGCGCCTGCCGTTCTTC
v_gene: TRBV20-1
d_gene: NA
j_gene: TRBJ2-1
abundance: few

CDR3aa: CSASGSGSSGELFF
CDR3nt: TGCAGTGCTAGTGGTAGCGGGAGTAGCGGGGAGCTGTTTTTT
v_gene: TRBV20-1
d_gene: TRBD2
j_gene: TRBJ2-2
abundance: few

CDR3aa: CASRWTGGFPGELFF
CDR3nt: TGTGCCAGCAGGTGGACAGGGGGCTTCCCCGGGGAGCTGTTTTTT
v_gene: TRBV27
d_gene: TRBD1
j_gene: TRBJ2-2
abundance: NA

CDR3aa: CATSGTGLAGGSNTGELFF
CDR3nt: TGTGCCACCAGTGGCACGGGACTAGCGGGAGGATCGAACACCGGGGAGCTGTTTTTT
v_gene: TRBV24-1
d_gene: TRBD2
j_gene: TRBJ2-2
abundance: many

CDR3aa: CATSDSGTSGIYNEQFF
CDR3nt: TGTGCCACCAGTGATTCCGGGACTAGCGGGATCTACAATGAGCAGTTCTTC
v_gene: TRBV24-1
d_gene: TRBD2
j_gene: TRBJ2-1
abundance: few

CDR3aa: CASSRVRISSGELFF
CDR3nt: TGTGCCAGCAGTAGGGTCAGGATCTCGTCCGGGGAGCTGTTTTTT
v_gene: TRBV28
d_gene: NA
j_gene: TRBJ2-2
abundance: many

CDR3aa: CASSYRDHNQPQHF
CDR3nt: TGTGCCAGCAGCTACCGGGACCACAATCAGCCCCAGCATTTT
v_gene: TRBV12-3/TRBV12-4
d_gene: NA
j_gene: TRBJ1-5
abundance: many

CDR3aa: CASSLGLLHQETQYF
CDR3nt: TGTGCCAGCAGCTTGGGTCTGCTCCACCAAGAGACCCAGTACTTC
v_gene: TRBV5-5
d_gene: NA
j_gene: TRBJ2-5
abundance: many

CDR3aa: CASSLFVASYNEQFF
CDR3nt: TGTGCCAGCAGTTTATTTGTAGCTAGCTACAATGAGCAGTTCTTC
v_gene: TRBV28
d_gene: NA
j_gene: TRBJ2-1
abundance: NA

CDR3aa: CSAQMADRWGELFF
CDR3nt: TGCAGCGCCCAGATGGCCGACAGGTGGGGGGAGCTGTTTTTT
v_gene: TRBV29-1
d_gene: NA
j_gene: TRBJ2-2
abundance: many

CDR3aa: CSASGGLGNQPQHF
CDR3nt: TGCAGTGCCAGTGGGGGTTTGGGCAATCAGCCCCAGCATTTT
v_gene: TRBV29-1
d_gene: NA
j_gene: TRBJ1-5
abundance: many